The clone carrying this T cell receptor (beta chain) is medium-sized by share. Assay: immunoSEQ multiplex PCR; the TCRdb copy retains only in-frame clones and omits some. The table records roughly 21,000 clones, around 38% of them present only once. Some 200,000 CFSE-labeled responder cells were plated with some 200,000 irradiated, violet-dye-labeled stimulator cells. The length of the CDR3 is 14 residues. V lost 4 bases to trimming and J lost 3 bases, with 14 bases between them. In germline, CDR1 is SGHRS, CDR2 YFSETQ. This sample stems from a study of graft-versus-host responses after intestinal transplantation. General study findings and limits: GvH clones turned up in recipient marrow; some had shown up first in ileum or blood. HvG clone declines early post-transplant were associated with peak circulating GvH levels. Within allografts, high graft-versus-host to host-versus-graft clonal ratios were seen among patients with graft-donor T cell macrochimerism.

Sequences were derived from alloreactive CD8+ T cells from a mixed lymphocyte reaction culture, sampled before intestinal transplant. The sample's subset: CFSE-low proliferating T cells sorted from roughly six-day pre-transplant mixed lymphocyte reaction (GvH or HvG direction). This receptor was identified in a human patient who received an intestinal transplant. The chain recombines TRBV5-1 with TRBJ2-7; D is possibly TRBD2 (5 bases). CDR3 DNA: TGCGCCAGCAGCCCGCGGACTGAAAGCTACGAGCAGTACTTC. The encoded protein is CASSPRTESYEQYF.